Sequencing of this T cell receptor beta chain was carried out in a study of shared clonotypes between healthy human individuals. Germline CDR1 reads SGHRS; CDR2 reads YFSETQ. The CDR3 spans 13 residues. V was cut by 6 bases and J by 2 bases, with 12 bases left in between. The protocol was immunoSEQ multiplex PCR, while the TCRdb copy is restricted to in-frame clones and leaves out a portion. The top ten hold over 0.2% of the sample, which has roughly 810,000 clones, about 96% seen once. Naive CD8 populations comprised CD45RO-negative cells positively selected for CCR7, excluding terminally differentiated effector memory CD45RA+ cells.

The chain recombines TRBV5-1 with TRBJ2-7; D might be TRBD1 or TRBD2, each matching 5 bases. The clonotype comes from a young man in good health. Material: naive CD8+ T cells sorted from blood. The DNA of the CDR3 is TGCGCCAGCAACGCCGGGACCGCCTACGAGCAGTACTTC. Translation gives CASNAGTAYEQYF.